These 11 T cell receptor beta chains came from one sample sequenced in a study of lymphopenia after photon versus proton radiotherapy. Here immunoSEQ multiplex PCR was the method, and the copy in TCRdb shows in-frame clones only, minus some. The profile shows about 42,000 clones, roughly four fifths of them singletons. The sample in question was peripheral blood, obtained from a patient treated with proton-based radiotherapy. The source is a woman aged 70 to 79 with pancreatic cancer.

The chain is built from TRBV7-4 and TRBJ1-2; D is unclear. Per germline, CDR1 SGHVT and CDR2 SQSDAQ. CDR3 length equals 15 residues. V was cut by 4 bases and J by 4 bases, with 16 bases left in between. The CDR3 DNA follows: TGTGCCAGCAGCTGTACAGCTCGAAAGACCTATGGCTACACCTTC. Encoded protein: CASSCTARKTYGYTF.

This clone has a handful of counts. The CDR3 loop reads CAWSPGWANEKLFF. The CDR3 nucleotides are TGTGCCTGGAGTCCAGGGTGGGCTAATGAAAAACTGTTTTTT. The chain has TRBV30 and TRBJ1-4; D might be TRBD1 (5 bases). Trimming shortened V by 2 bases and J by 3 bases, and 10 bases separated the two germline ends. The CDR3 covers 14 residues. Germline V lookup: CDR1 GTSNPN, CDR2 SVGIG (reference sequence).

The V and J genes are TRBV6-5 and TRBJ2-3; tentative D call: TRBD2 (6 bases). The ends were cut back, 0 bases at V and 4 bases at J, with 14 bases in the middle. The CDR3 is made up of 16 amino acids. Germline V gives CDR1 MNHEY, CDR2 SVGAGI. The chain's CDR3 is CASSYSAGRGADTQYF. CDR3 nucleotide sequence: TGTGCCAGCAGTTACTCGGCGGGGCGAGGCGCAGATACGCAGTATTTT.

This clone was observed a handful of times. This chain's CDR3 is CASSPGGTVNFEQYF. CDR3 bases: TGTGCCAGCAGTCCCGGGGGGACAGTGAACTTCGAGCAGTACTTC. V and J are TRBV6-6 and TRBJ2-7; D might be TRBD1 or TRBD2, each matching 7 bases. Germline V gene lookup returns CDR1 MNHNY and CDR2 SVGAGI (reference sequence). This CDR3 has 15 amino acids. Trimming cost V 5 bases and J 6 bases, with 20 bases left between them.

Of note for this clone: Other nucleotide sequences in the sample specify the same CDR3. The V call is TRBV4-3, the J call TRBJ1-1; 9 bases are shared with TRBD1. CDR1 is LGHNA and CDR2 is YSLEER in the germline V gene. Trimming removed 0 bases from V and 5 bases from J; junction bases left unmatched: 7. This CDR3 spans 16 amino acids. The CDR3 region is CASSQDWDRARTEAFF. DNA of the CDR3: TGCGCCAGCAGCCAAGATTGGGACAGGGCTAGGACTGAAGCTTTCTTT.

This clone was seen a single time. The chain carries TRBV28 and TRBJ2-7, with TRBD2 matching 10 bases. Germline CDR1 is MDHEN and CDR2 is SYDVKM. This CDR3 region has 19 residues. V lost 7 bases and J lost 2; bases outside the gene matches: 20. The CDR3 DNA follows: TGTGCCAGCACCACTTCGGCCGTTCGCGGACTAGCGGCCACCTACGAGCAGTACTTC. Protein product: CASTTSAVRGLAATYEQYF.

This clone was seen a few times. Here the CDR3 DNA reads TGTGCCAGCAGTGACACGGGGACTTGGAACGAGCAGTACTTC. It encodes CASSDTGTWNEQYF. The chain uses TRBV6-1 and TRBJ2-7; D is possibly TRBD2 (6 bases). Germline CDR1 and CDR2: MNHNS and SASEGT. Between the trimmed V and J ends, which lost 3 bases and 5 bases, there was a span of 14 bases. The CDR3 is 14 amino acids.

The rearrangement uses TRBV9 and TRBJ1-1, with 7 bases identical to TRBD1. The germline gives CDR1 SGDLS, CDR2 YYNGEE. The CDR3 covers 15 residues. J gave up 2 bases and V 5 bases, and 9 bases lay outside the gene matches. The CDR3 DNA sequence: TGTGCCAGCAGGGCCCTAGGGGGCTCCAACACTGAAGCTTTCTTT. This gives the protein CASRALGGSNTEAFF.

For the CDR3, the DNA is TGCGCCAGCAGCCGTGACTTTTTGGCAGAAGAGACCCAGTACTTC. Amino acid sequence: CASSRDFLAEETQYF. V and J are TRBV5-1 and TRBJ2-5, with D uncertain. The CDR3 loop spans 15 amino acids. V was pared by 4 bases and J by 3 bases, with 16 bases between. Germline V gene lookup returns CDR1 SGHRS and CDR2 YFSETQ. Using reference TRBV5-1 and TRBJ2-5 for the parts outside the CDR3, the full variable domain is KAGVTQTPRYLIKTRGQQVTLSCSPISGHRSVSWYQQTPGQGLQFLFEYFSETQRNKGNFPGRFSGRQFSNSRSEMNVSTLELGDSALYLCASSRDFLAEETQYFGPGTRLLVL.

V usage is TRBV23-1 and J usage is TRBJ2-1; 9 bases are a match to TRBD2. TRBV23-1 is recorded as an ORF, its role being uncertain. Germline trimming cut 2 bases from V and 5 bases from J; bases unmatched to any gene: 4. The CDR3 has 15 amino acids. The CDR3 loop reads CASSQSGGPHNEQFF. CDR3 sequence (DNA): TGCGCCAGCAGTCAAAGCGGGGGGCCCCACAATGAGCAGTTCTTC.

This clone was seen once. V and J are TRBV30 and TRBJ2-7, with TRBD1 as a possible D gene (6 bases). CDR1 is GTSNPN and CDR2 is SVGIG in the germline V gene (reference sequence). V was cut by 5 bases and J by 4 bases, with 6 bases left in between. The CDR3 runs to 10 residues. The CDR3 protein is CAWGQYEQYF. The CDR3 DNA reads TGTGCCTGGGGACAGTACGAGCAGTACTTC.